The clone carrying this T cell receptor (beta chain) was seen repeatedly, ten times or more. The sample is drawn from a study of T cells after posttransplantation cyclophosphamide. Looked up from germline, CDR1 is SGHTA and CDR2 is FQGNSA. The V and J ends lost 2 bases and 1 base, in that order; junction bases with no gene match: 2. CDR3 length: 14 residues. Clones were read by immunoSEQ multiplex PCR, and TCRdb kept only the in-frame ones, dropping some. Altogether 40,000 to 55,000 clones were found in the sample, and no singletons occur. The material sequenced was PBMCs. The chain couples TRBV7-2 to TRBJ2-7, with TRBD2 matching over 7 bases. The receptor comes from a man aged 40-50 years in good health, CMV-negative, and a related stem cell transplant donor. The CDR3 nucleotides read TGTGCCAGCAGCTTAATCGGGAGGTCCTACGAGCAGTACTTC. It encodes CASSLIGRSYEQYF.